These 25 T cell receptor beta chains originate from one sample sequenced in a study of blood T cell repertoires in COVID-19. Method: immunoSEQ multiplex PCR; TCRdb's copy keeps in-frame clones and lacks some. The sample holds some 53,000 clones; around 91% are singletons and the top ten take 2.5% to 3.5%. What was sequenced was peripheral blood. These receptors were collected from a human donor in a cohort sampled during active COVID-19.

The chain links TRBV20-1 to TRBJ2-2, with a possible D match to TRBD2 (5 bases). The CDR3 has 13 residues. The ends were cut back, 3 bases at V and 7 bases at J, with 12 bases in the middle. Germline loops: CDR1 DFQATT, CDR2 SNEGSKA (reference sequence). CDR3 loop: CSASFSVNGELFF. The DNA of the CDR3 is TGCAGTGCTAGTTTTAGCGTCAACGGGGAGCTGTTTTTT.

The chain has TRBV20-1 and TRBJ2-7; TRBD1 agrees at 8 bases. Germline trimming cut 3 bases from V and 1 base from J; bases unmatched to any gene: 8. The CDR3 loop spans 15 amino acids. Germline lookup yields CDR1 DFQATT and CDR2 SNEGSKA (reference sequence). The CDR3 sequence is CSASAYRGDSYEQYF. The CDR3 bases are TGCAGTGCTAGTGCCTACAGGGGGGATTCCTACGAGCAGTACTTC.

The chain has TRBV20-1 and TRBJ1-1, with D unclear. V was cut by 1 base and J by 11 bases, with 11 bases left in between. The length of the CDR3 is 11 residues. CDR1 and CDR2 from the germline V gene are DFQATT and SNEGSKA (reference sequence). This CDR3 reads CSARGYSEAFF. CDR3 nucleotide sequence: TGCAGTGCTAGAGGGTACAGTGAGGCTTTCTTT.

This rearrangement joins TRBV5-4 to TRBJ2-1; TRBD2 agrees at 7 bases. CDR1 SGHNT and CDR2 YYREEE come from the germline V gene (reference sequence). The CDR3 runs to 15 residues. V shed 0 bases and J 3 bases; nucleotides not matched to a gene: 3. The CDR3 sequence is CASSLALAVYNEQFF. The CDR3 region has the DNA TGTGCCAGCAGCTTGGCCCTAGCGGTCTACAATGAGCAGTTCTTC.

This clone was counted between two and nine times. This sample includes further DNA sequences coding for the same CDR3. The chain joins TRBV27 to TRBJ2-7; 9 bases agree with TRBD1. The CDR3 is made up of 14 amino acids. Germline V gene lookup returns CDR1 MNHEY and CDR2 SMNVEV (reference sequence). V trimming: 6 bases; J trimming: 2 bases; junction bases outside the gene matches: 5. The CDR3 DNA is TGTGCCAGCAGCCCGGGACAGGGAACCTACGAGCAGTACTTC. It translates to CASSPGQGTYEQYF.

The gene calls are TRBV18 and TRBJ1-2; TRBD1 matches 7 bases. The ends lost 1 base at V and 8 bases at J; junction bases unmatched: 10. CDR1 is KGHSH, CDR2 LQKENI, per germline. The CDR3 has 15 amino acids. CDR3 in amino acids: CASSPLLDREQGYTF. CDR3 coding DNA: TGTGCCAGCTCACCACTCCTAGACAGGGAGCAAGGCTACACCTTC.

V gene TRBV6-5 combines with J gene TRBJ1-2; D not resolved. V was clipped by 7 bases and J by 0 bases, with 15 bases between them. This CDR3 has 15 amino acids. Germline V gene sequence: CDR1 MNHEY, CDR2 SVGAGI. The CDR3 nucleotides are TGTGCCAGCACGGGGTCCTCAACAGCTAACTATGGCTACACCTTC. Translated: CASTGSSTANYGYTF.

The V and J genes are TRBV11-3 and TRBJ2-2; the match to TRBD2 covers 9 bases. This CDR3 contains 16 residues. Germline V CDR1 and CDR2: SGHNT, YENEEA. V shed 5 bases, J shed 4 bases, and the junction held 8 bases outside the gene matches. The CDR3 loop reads CASSGSGSYGTGELFF. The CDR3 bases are TGTGCCAGCAGCGGTAGCGGGAGTTACGGCACCGGGGAGCTGTTTTTT.

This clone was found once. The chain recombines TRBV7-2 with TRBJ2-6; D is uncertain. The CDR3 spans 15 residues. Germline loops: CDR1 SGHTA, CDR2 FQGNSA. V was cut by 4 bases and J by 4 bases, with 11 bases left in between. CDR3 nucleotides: TGTGCCAGCAGCTCTCCACTTTCCGGGGCCAACGTCCTGACTTTC. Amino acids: CASSSPLSGANVLTF.

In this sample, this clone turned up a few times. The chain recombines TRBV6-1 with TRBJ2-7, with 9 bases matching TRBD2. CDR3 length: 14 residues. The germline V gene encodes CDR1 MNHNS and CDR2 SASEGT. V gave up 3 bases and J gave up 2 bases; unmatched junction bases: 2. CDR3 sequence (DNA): TGTGCCAGCAGTGAGACTAGCGGACCCTACGAGCAGTACTTC. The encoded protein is CASSETSGPYEQYF.

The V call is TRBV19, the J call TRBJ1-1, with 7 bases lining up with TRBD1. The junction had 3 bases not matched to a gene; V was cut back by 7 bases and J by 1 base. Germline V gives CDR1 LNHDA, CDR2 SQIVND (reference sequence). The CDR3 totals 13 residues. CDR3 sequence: CASNQGENTEAFF. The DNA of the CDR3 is TGTGCCAGTAATCAGGGGGAGAACACTGAAGCTTTCTTT. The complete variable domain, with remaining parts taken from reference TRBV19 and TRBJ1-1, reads DGGITQSPKYLFRKEGQNVTLSCEQNLNHDAMYWYRQDPGQGLRLIYYSQIVNDFQKGDIAEGYSVSREKKESFPLTVTSAQKNPTAFYLCASNQGENTEAFFGQGTRLTVV.

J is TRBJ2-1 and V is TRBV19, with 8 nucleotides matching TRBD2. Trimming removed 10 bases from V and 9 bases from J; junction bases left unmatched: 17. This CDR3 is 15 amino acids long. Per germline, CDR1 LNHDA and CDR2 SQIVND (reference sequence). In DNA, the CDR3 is TGTGCCACAACCTCCTCTAGCGGGCACAGGAGTGAGCAGTTCTTC. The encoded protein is CATTSSSGHRSEQFF.

The DNA of the CDR3 is TGTGCCAGCGCACAGTACACTGAAGCTTTCTTT. Translation gives CASAQYTEAFF. The chain links TRBV28 to TRBJ1-1; D ambiguous. Germline V gene data show CDR1 as MDHEN and CDR2 as SYDVKM. Trimming pared 8 bases from V and 3 bases from J, leaving 7 bases between. There are 11 residues in the CDR3.

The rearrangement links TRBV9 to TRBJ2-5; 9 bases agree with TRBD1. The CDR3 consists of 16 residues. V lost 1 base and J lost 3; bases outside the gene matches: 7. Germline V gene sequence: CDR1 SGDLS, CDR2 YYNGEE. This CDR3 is CASSVTGTGSEETQYF. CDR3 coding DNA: TGTGCCAGCAGCGTAACCGGGACAGGGTCCGAAGAGACCCAGTACTTC.

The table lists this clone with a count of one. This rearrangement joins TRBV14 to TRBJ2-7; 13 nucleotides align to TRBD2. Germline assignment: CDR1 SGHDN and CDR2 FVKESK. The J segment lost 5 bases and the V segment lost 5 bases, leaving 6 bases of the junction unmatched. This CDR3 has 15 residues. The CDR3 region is CASSKGLAGLNEQYF. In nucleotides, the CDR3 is TGTGCCAGCAGCAAGGGACTAGCGGGACTCAACGAGCAGTACTTC.

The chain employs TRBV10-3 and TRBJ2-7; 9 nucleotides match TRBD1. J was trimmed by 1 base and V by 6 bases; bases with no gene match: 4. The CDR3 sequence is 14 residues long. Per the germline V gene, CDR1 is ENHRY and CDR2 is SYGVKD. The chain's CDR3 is CAISLGTGSYEQYF. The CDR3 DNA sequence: TGTGCCATCAGCCTCGGGACAGGGTCCTACGAGCAGTACTTC.

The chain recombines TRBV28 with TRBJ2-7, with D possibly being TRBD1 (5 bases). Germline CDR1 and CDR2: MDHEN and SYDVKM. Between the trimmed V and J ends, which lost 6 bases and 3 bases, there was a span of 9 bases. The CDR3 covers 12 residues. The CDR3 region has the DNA TGTGCCAGCAGAACTGACAGCTACGAGCAGTACTTC. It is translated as CASRTDSYEQYF.

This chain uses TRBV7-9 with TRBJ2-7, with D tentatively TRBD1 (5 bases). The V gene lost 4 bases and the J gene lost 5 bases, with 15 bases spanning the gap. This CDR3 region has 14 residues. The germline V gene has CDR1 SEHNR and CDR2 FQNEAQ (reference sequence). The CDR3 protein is CASSSLTRVHEQYF. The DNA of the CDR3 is TGTGCCAGCAGCTCCCTAACCAGGGTCCACGAGCAGTACTTC.

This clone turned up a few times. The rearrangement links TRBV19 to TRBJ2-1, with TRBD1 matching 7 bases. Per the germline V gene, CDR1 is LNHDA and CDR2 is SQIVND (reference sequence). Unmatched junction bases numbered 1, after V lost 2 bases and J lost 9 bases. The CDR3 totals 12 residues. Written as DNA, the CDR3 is TGTGCCAGTAGTATATCAGGGGGTGAGCAGTTCTTC. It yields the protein CASSISGGEQFF.

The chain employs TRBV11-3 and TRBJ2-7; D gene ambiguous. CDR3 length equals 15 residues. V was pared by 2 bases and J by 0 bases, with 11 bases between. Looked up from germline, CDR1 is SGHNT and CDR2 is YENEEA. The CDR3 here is CASSLRSGPSYEQYF. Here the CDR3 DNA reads TGTGCCAGCAGCTTACGATCTGGGCCCTCCTACGAGCAGTACTTC.

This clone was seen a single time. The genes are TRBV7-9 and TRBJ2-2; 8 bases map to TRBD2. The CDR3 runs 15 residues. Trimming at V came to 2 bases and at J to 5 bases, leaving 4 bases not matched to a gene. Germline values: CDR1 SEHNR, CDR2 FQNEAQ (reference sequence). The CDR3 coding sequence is TGTGCCAGCAGCTTAATGGGACTAGAGACCGGGGAGCTGTTTTTT. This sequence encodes CASSLMGLETGELFF.

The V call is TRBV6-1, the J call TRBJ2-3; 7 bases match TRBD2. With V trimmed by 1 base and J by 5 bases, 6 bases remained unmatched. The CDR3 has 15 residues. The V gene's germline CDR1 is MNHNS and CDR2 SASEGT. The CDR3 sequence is CASSEGSGGQDTQYF. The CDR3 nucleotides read TGTGCCAGCAGTGAAGGGTCGGGAGGTCAAGATACGCAGTATTTT.

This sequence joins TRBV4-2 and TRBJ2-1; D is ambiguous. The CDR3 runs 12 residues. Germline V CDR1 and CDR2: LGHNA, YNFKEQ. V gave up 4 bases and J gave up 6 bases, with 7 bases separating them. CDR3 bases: TGTGCCAGCAGCCCCGCAGGCAATGAGCAGTTCTTC. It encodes CASSPAGNEQFF.

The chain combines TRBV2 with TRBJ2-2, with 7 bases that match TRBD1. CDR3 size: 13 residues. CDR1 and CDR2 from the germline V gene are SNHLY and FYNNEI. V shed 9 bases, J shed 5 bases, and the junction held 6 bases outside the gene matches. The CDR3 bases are TGTGCCAGTCAGGACAGGAGAACCGGGGAGCTGTTTTTT. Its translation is CASQDRRTGELFF.

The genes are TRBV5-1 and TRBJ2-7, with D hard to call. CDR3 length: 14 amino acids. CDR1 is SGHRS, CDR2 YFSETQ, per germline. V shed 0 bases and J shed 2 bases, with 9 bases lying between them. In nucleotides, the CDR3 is TGCGCCAGCAGCTTGGCCCTGAACACCTACGAGCAGTACTTC. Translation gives CASSLALNTYEQYF.